Sequencing of this T cell receptor (beta chain) was carried out in a study of shared clonotypes between healthy human individuals. CDR3 length: 16 amino acids. Between the trimmed V and J ends, which lost 6 bases and 0 bases, there was a span of 12 bases. Germline V gene data show CDR1 as SNHLY and CDR2 as FYNNEI. Assay: immunoSEQ multiplex PCR; the TCRdb copy retains only in-frame clones and omits some. The repertoire holds approximately 500,000 clones, with almost 97% as singletons. Sample: naive CD4+ T cells sorted from blood. Stated subset: CD45RA+ positively selected. The genes are TRBV2 and TRBJ2-6; maybe TRBD1 (5 bases). The origin of this receptor is a woman in her 30s in good health. The CDR3 nucleotides are TGTGCCAGCAGGGCTTGGGGCAGCTCTGGGGCCAACGTCCTGACTTTC. Translated, it gives CASRAWGSSGANVLTF.